This T cell receptor (beta chain) appears in the sequencing data of a study of T cells in Graves' hyperthyroidism and ophthalmopathy (dated by TCRdb to the late 2010s). Regarding the research as a whole: Peripheral blood samples were taken at initial diagnosis, before any treatment was given. In several Graves' hyperthyroidism patients, the study also compared T-cell repertoires from thyroid tissue with T-cell repertoires from blood. TCR V-J signatures able to tell the groups apart were searched for in a discovery cohort of around 95 patients, of whom around 42 had Graves' ophthalmopathy and 55 to 60 had stable Graves' hyperthyroidism. Following sampling, methimazole starting at 30 mg daily was given to hyperthyroidism patients, and high-dose intravenous methylprednisolone was given to ophthalmopathy patients. For training and testing, the 100 patients in the discovery cohort were randomly divided in a 7:3 ratio. Prospective prediction of ophthalmopathy was tested in an independent validation cohort of approximately 19 hyperthyroidism patients and some 17 patients who later progressed to ophthalmopathy. The paper describes TCR Vbeta CDR3 sequencing of fewer than 150 peripheral blood samples, made up of some 42 ophthalmopathy patients, around 78 hyperthyroidism patients and roughly 17 progressor patients.

The CDR3 has 13 amino acids, counting the end cysteine and phenylalanine. CDR3 DNA only is kept here, 39 bases in frame from base 1. Sequences KGHSH (CDR1) and LQKENI (CDR2) are obtained from the germline V gene. Concerning this clonotype: Its binding antigen is unknown. The junction shows a germline mismatch at one end, possibly a read error.

The investigation overall reported the following: Blood samples also contained most of the expanded thyroid clonotypes (frequency above 0.001), which suggests that blood repertoires may reflect thyroid immune responses. Ophthalmopathy was separated from stable hyperthyroidism by a 13 V-J signature model, with 85% to 90% sensitivity and about 81% specificity obtained in cross-validation and 80%/75% obtained in testing. Sample size was not statistically predetermined, and blinding of investigators to group allocation was not performed. In validation, the model predicted progression to ophthalmopathy with approximately 70% sensitivity and approximately 74% specificity, a median of about six months before onset.

TCR beta CDR3 regions were amplified from RNA transcripts. For the first round of RT-PCR on the TCR CDR3, the HTBI primer set was used together with the Qiagen OneStep RT-PCR kit. A second multiplex PCR round built the libraries, followed by size selection and purification. Sequencing of the libraries was done on an Illumina HiSeq2000 using paired-end 100 bp reads. In the authors' own workflow: SOAPnuke was used to process the raw data, throwing out any read that contained adapters or uncalled bases, had a mean Phred below 15, or lacked an exact constant-primer or identifier match. COPE v1.2.5 was used to merge high-quality paired reads, and clonotypes were defined as unique nucleotide sequences. MiTCR v1.1 was used to align clonotypes to the IMGT TRBV, TRBD and TRBJ reference segments. Analysis was restricted to V-J combinations with a frequency above 0.0001, which covered 98% to 99.2% of repertoires. The TCS score was defined as F50 (clonal expansion) divided by E x V (chaos), with BLOSUM62-based TCRdist calculated between CDR3 peptides within each V-J. Welch's t-statistics and random forest reduced 500 to 650 V-J features to around 14, which were used in a naive Bayes classifier (R e1071). The public reads were run again by TCRdb, first through fastp at Q25 and then through MiXCR, and only productive beta chains were kept. For every CDR3 protein sequence, its rows merge into one entry that carries the most common genes and DNA. Clone size and V and J calls follow TCRdb, not the original study. The sample yields about 640,000 distinct CDR3 sequences; roughly 20% were counted once. The ten largest clones represent around a third of the sample.

Ophthalmopathy patients had moderately to severely active disease, with a Clinical Activity Score of 3 or more, a NOSPECS grade of 4 or more, and a disease duration of less than 3 months. Exclusion was applied to patients with uncontrolled infections, other autoimmune diseases, pregnancy or lactation. Diagnoses were established on the basis of clinical symptoms, serum thyroxine and TRAb, thyroid ultrasound, and orbital computed tomography. PBMCs were separated from around 9.1 ml of fresh peripheral blood using Ficoll-Paque density gradient centrifugation. Total RNA was extracted using Trizol reagent, and RNA quality was assessed on an Agilent 2100 Bioanalyzer.

This receptor was taken from a young man with Graves' ophthalmopathy. The sequencing input was blood. The rearrangement combines TRBV18 with TRBJ2-2; the central 7 bases match TRBD2. Here the CDR3 is given as CASPLQLGGGLFF. The DNA sequence follows: TGTGCCAGCCCCCTCCAGCTGGGCGGGGGGCTGTTTTTT.